This T cell receptor beta chain stems from a study of blood T cells in healthy people across ages. The authors extracted at least 6 micrograms of total RNA per sample. With a J-beta primer mix and a sample-barcoded 5' primer, a second PCR ran 7 to 11 cycles. From the 5' RACE reads, TCRdb called clonotypes with MiXCR, one entry per CDR3 protein. The table shows over a million distinct CDR3 sequences, with 25% occurring only once. This clonotype was picked up a small number of times. Its specificity is not known. V was cut by 2 bases and J by 7 bases, with 7 bases left in between. Germline values: CDR1 SGHRS, CDR2 YFSETQ. The CDR3 is 13 amino acids. Overall study findings and caveats: Unsorted PBMC material precluded a definitive naive versus antigen-experienced comparison.

These same data were also listed under a study on T cells of mothers and their children.

The sequenced material came from blood. This sequence joins TRBV5-1 and TRBJ1-6; D remains ambiguous. The origin of this receptor is a girl aged 2 to 9 in good health. The CDR3 coding sequence is TGCGCCAGCAGCTTATCAGCGAATTCACCCCTCCACTTT. Translated: CASSLSANSPLHF.